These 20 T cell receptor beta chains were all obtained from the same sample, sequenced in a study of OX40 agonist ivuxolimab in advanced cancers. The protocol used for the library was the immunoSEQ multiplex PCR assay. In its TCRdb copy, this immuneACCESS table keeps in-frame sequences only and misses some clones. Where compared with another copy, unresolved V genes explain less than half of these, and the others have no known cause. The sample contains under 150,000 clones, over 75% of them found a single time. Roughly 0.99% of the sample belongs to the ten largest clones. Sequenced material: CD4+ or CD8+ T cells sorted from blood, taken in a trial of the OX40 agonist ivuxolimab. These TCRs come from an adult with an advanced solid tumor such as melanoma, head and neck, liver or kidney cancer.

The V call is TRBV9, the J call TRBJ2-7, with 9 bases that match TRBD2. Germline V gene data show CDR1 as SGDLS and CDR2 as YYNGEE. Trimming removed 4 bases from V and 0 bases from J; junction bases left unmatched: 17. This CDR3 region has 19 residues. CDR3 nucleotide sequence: TGTGCCAGCAGCCCCGGCCTGAGGGGAGGGACTAGCTTCTCCTACGAGCAGTACTTC. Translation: CASSPGLRGGTSFSYEQYF.

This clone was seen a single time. CDR3 nucleotides: TGTGCCAGCTTAGCGGGAGGGGCGAACACCGGGGAGCTGTTTTTT. Its protein is CASLAGGANTGELFF. V is TRBV28 and J is TRBJ2-2, with TRBD2 matching over 11 bases. Germline loops: CDR1 MDHEN, CDR2 SYDVKM. This CDR3 region has 15 residues. The J segment lost 0 bases and the V segment lost 8 bases, leaving 2 bases of the junction unmatched. Supplemented by reference TRBV28 and TRBJ2-2, the full variable domain reads DVKVTQSSRYLVKRTGEKVFLECVQDMDHENMFWYRQDPGLGLRLIYFSYDVKMKEKGDIPEGYSVSREKKERFSLILESASTNQTSMYLCASLAGGANTGELFFGEGSRLTVL.

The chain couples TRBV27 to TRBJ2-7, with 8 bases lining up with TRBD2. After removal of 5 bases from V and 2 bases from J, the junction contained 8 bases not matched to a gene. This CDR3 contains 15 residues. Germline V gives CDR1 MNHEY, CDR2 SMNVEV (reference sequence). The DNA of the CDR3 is TGTGCCAGCAGTGCCCGCCCTAGCGGGCCCTACGAGCAGTACTTC. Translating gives CASSARPSGPYEQYF.

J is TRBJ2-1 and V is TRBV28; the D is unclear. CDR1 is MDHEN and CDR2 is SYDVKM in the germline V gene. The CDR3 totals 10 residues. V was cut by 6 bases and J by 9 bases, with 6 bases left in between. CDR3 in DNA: TGTGCCAGCAGGTTCGGTGAGCAGTTCTTC. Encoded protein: CASRFGEQFF.

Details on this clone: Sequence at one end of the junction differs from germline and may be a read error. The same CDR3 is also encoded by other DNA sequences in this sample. The CDR3 nucleotides read TGTGCCAGCACCGAGACAGGGGGGAGCAACCAGCCCCAGCATTTT. Translated: CASTETGGSNQPQHF. This chain joins TRBV6-1 and TRBJ1-5; 9 positions agree with TRBD1. The CDR3 consists of 15 residues. CDR1 and CDR2 (germline): MNHNS, SASEGT.

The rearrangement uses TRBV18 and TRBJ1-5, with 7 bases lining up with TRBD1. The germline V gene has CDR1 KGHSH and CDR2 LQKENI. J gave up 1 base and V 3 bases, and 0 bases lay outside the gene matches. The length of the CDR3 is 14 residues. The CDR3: CASSPGQSNQPQHF. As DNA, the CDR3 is TGTGCCAGCTCACCGGGACAGAGCAATCAGCCCCAGCATTTT.

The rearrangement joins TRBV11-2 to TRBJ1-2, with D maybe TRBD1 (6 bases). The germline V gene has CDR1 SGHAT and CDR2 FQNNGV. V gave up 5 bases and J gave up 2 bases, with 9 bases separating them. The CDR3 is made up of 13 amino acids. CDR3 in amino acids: CASSPGGNYGYTF. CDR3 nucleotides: TGTGCCAGCAGCCCCGGGGGCAACTATGGCTACACCTTC.

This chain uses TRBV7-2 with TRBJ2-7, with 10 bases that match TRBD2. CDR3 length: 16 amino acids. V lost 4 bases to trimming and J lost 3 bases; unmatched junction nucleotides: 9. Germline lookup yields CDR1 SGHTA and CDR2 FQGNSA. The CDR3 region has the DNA TGTGCCAGCAGCTCCTGGGGTGTAGCGGGAGGCTACGAGCAGTACTTC. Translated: CASSSWGVAGGYEQYF.

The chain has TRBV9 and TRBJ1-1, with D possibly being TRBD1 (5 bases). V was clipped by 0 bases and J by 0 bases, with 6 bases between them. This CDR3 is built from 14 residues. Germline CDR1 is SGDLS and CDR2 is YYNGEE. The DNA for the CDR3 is TGTGCCAGCAGCGTAGGACAGCTGAACACTGAAGCTTTCTTT. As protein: CASSVGQLNTEAFF.

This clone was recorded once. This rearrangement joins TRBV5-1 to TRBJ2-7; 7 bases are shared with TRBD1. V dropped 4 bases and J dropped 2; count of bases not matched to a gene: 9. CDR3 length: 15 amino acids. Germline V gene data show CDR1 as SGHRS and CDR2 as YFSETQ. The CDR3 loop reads CASSAWTGDPYEQYF. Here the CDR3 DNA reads TGCGCCAGCAGCGCCTGGACAGGTGATCCCTACGAGCAGTACTTC.

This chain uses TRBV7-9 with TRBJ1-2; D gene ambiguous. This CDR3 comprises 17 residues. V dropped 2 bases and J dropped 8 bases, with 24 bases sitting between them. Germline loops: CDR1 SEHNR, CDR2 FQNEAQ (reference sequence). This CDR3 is CASSLRRVRTGIYGYTF. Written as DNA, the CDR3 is TGTGCCAGCAGCTTACGGCGTGTTCGTACGGGCATTTACGGCTACACCTTC.

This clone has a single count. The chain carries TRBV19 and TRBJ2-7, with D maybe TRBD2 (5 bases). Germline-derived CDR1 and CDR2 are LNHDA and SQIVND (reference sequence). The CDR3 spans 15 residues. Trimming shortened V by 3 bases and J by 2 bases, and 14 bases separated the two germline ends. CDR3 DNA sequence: TGTGCCAGTAGTATCGGAGGCGCATCAACCTACGAGCAGTACTTC. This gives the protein CASSIGGASTYEQYF.

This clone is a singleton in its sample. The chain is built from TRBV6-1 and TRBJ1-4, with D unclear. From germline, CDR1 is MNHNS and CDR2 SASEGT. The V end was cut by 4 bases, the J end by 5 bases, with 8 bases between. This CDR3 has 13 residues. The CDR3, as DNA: TGTGCCAGCAGTGGGACGGCCAATGAAAAACTGTTTTTT. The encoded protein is CASSGTANEKLFF.

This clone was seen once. CDR3 protein: CASRVGAEVSYEQYF. The CDR3 bases are TGTGCCAGCAGGGTCGGGGCGGAGGTTTCCTACGAGCAGTACTTC. V and J are TRBV5-5 and TRBJ2-7, with D perhaps being TRBD1 or TRBD2 (5 bases each). The V gene lost 5 bases and the J gene lost 1 base, with 16 bases spanning the gap. Germline V gene lookup returns CDR1 SGHKS and CDR2 YYEKEE (reference sequence). CDR3 length equals 15 residues.

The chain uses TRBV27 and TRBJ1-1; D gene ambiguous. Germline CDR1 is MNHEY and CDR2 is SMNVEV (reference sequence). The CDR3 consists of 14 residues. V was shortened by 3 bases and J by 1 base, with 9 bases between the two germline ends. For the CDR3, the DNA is TGTGCCAGCAGTTTTCTCGCCGGGAACACTGAAGCTTTCTTT. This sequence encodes CASSFLAGNTEAFF.

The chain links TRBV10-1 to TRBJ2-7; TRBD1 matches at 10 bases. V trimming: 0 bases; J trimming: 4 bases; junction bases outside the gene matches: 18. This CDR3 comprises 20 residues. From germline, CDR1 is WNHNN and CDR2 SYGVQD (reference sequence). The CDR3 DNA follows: TGCGCCAGCAGTGAGTCGGGCGGGAAACGGGACAGGGGTCGCTCTTACGAGCAGTACTTC. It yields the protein CASSESGGKRDRGRSYEQYF.

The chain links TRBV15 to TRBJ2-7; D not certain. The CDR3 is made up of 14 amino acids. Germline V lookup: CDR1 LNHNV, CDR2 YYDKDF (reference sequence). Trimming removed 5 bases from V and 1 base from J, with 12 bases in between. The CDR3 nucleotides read TGTGCCACCAGCCAACAGACCGTATCCTACGAGCAGTACTTC. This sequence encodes CATSQQTVSYEQYF. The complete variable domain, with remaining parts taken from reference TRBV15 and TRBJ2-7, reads DAMVIQNPRYQVTQFGKPVTLSCSQTLNHNVMYWYQQKSSQAPKLLFHYYDKDFNNEADTPDNFQSRRPNTSFCFLDIRSPGLGDTAMYLCATSQQTVSYEQYFGPGTRLTVT.

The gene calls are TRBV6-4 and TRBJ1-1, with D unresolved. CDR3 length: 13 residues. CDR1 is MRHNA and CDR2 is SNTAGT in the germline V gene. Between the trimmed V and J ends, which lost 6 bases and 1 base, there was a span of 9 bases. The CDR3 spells CASSLSENTEAFF. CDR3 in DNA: TGTGCCAGCAGCCTATCGGAGAACACTGAAGCTTTCTTT.

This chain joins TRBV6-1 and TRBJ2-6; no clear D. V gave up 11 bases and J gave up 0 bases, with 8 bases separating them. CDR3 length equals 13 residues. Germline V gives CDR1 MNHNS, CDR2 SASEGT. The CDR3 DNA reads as TGTGCCGTCAAAAACTCTGGGGCCAACGTCCTGACTTTC. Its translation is CAVKNSGANVLTF.

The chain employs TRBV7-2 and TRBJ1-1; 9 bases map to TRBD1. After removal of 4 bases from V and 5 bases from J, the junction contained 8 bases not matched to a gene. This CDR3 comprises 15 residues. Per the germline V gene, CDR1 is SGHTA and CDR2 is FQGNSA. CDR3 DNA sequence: TGTGCCAGCAGCTCAAGGGGACAGGGAAGAACTGAAGCTTTCTTT. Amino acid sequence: CASSSRGQGRTEAFF.